A single sample is the source of the 17 T cell receptor beta chains below, sequenced in a study of T cells after yellow fever vaccination. One entry per CDR3 protein results from TCRdb running MiXCR on the 5' RACE reads. The sample yields hundreds of thousands of distinct CDR3 sequences, approximately 15% seen once. Sequences were derived from PBMCs, sampled on the day of the yellow fever booster vaccination. Source of these receptors: a man aged 25-40 years who received the YFV17D yellow fever vaccine.

The rearrangement joins TRBV20-1 to TRBJ2-3, with a weak D call TRBD2 (5 bases). With 7 bases removed from V and 1 base from J, the gap between germline ends came to 12 bases. Germline V gene sequence: CDR1 DFQATT, CDR2 SNEGSKA (reference sequence). This CDR3 contains 13 residues. The CDR3 DNA reads as TGCAGTGTTCAGGACGGGGGCACAGATACGCAGTATTTT. Translation: CSVQDGGTDTQYF.

This clonotype has a count of ten or more. The chain employs TRBV18 and TRBJ1-4, with 8 bases that match TRBD1. The CDR3 loop spans 15 amino acids. The V and J ends lost 5 bases and 6 bases, in that order; junction bases with no gene match: 8. From germline, CDR1 is KGHSH and CDR2 LQKENI. The CDR3 sequence is CASSAQQGVDEKLFF. The DNA for the CDR3 is TGTGCCAGCTCAGCACAACAGGGGGTGGATGAAAAACTGTTTTTT.

The CDR3 loop reads CATQSKGLGNEQFF. The CDR3 DNA is TGTGCCACACAGAGTAAGGGGTTAGGCAATGAGCAGTTCTTC. The chain employs TRBV6-1 and TRBJ2-1; TRBD1 might be the D (5 bases). The CDR3 is 14 amino acids. Germline assignment: CDR1 MNHNS and CDR2 SASEGT. Trimming removed 10 bases at V and 6 bases at J, with 19 bases between.

The CDR3 bases are TGTGCCAGCTCACCACCGATGACTAGCGGGGGGGGTGAGCAGTTCTTC. It yields the protein CASSPPMTSGGGEQFF. The V gene is TRBV18, the J gene TRBJ2-1, with TRBD2 identical over 14 bases. V lost 0 bases to trimming and J lost 9 bases; unmatched junction nucleotides: 4. CDR1 is KGHSH, CDR2 LQKENI, per germline. This CDR3 region has 16 residues.

V and J are TRBV9 and TRBJ2-1, with TRBD2 matching over 7 bases. The CDR3 contains 16 residues. Germline CDR1 is SGDLS and CDR2 is YYNGEE. Trimming cost V 0 bases and J 4 bases; bases outside gene matches: 7. In DNA form, the CDR3 reads TGTGCCAGCAGCGTAGTAGGTGCCGGGGGGTACAATGAGCAGTTCTTC. Its protein is CASSVVGAGGYNEQFF.

This clonotype was observed at least ten times. V gene TRBV20-1 combines with J gene TRBJ2-7; perhaps TRBD1 as D (6 bases). The germline gives CDR1 DFQATT, CDR2 SNEGSKA (reference sequence). This CDR3 is 12 amino acids long. The V gene lost 3 bases and the J gene lost 3 bases, with 9 bases spanning the gap. CDR3 in DNA: TGCAGTGCTAGTGGGACACACTACGAGCAGTACTTC. This sequence encodes CSASGTHYEQYF.

This rearrangement joins TRBV9 to TRBJ1-3; D unresolved. V was clipped by 3 bases and J by 8 bases, with 18 bases between them. The CDR3 is made up of 15 amino acids. Germline V gene sequence: CDR1 SGDLS, CDR2 YYNGEE. This chain's CDR3 is CASSERGFSGDTIYF. The DNA of the CDR3 is TGTGCCAGCAGCGAGCGGGGTTTCTCAGGAGACACCATATATTTT. The complete variable domain, with remaining parts taken from reference TRBV9 and TRBJ1-3, reads DSGVTQTPKHLITATGQRVTLRCSPRSGDLSVYWYQQSLDQGLQFLIQYYNGEERAKGNILERFSAQQFPDLHSELNLSSLELGDSALYFCASSERGFSGDTIYFGEGSWLTVV.

The chain is built from TRBV5-1 and TRBJ1-1; D unresolved. The CDR3 is 14 residues long. The V end was cut by 2 bases, the J end by 1 base, with 9 bases between. CDR1 and CDR2 from the germline V gene are SGHRS and YFSETQ. CDR3: CASSLQMSNTEAFF. The CDR3 DNA follows: TGCGCCAGCAGCTTACAGATGTCGAACACTGAAGCTTTCTTT.

As to this clonotype: One end of the junction fails to match germline, which may point to a read error. The chain recombines TRBV7-8 with TRBJ2-7, with TRBD1 matching 7 bases. The CDR3 sequence is 15 residues long. Germline V gene sequence: CDR1 SGHVS, CDR2 FQNEAQ. The CDR3: CARSLPLGQVYEQYF. CDR3 nucleotides: TGTGCCAGGAGCTTACCTCTCGGACAGGTCTACGAGCAGTACTTC.

In its sample, this clonotype was seen many times. CDR3: CASSLVKETQYF. The CDR3 nucleotides are TGTGCCAGCAGCTTAGTAAAAGAGACCCAGTACTTC. This chain joins TRBV7-6 and TRBJ2-5; D ambiguous. Germline CDR1 reads SGHVS; CDR2 reads FNYEAQ. Between the trimmed V and J ends, which lost 1 base and 3 bases, there was a span of 3 bases. The length of the CDR3 is 12 residues.

The sample holds a few counts of this clonotype. The chain employs TRBV4-3 and TRBJ1-1, with a tentative D call TRBD1 (6 bases). Trimming shortened V by 0 bases and J by 8 bases, and 10 bases separated the two germline ends. This CDR3 contains 13 residues. Germline CDR1 LGHNA, CDR2 YSLEER. The CDR3 spells CASSQDKGQEAFF. CDR3 nucleotide sequence: TGCGCCAGCAGCCAAGATAAAGGACAGGAAGCTTTCTTT.

This clonotype has just a few counts. The CDR3 DNA reads as TGTGCCAGCGTCCGGGACTCAAGCTCCTACGAGCAGTACTTC. This codes for CASVRDSSSYEQYF. The chain carries TRBV2 and TRBJ2-7; D possibly corresponds to TRBD2 (6 bases). The CDR3 consists of 14 residues. V lost 8 bases and J 0 bases, leaving 14 bases between the germline ends. CDR1 is SNHLY and CDR2 is FYNNEI in the germline V gene.

The CDR3 sequence is CANPGQGFNEQYF. The CDR3 DNA follows: TGTGCCAATCCGGGACAGGGGTTCAACGAGCAGTACTTC. V gene TRBV21-1 combines with J gene TRBJ2-7; the D call in the table, TRBD1, was not verified against the DNA. TRBV21-1 is listed as a pseudogene. The CDR3 sequence is 13 residues long.

The table lists this clonotype with a few counts. The rearrangement joins TRBV12-3 or TRBV12-4 to TRBJ2-1, with D possibly TRBD2 on 5 matching bases. CDR3 length: 14 amino acids. Trimming pared 7 bases from V and 12 bases from J, leaving 22 bases between. CDR3 region: CASISSTSRLGQFF. The DNA of the CDR3 is TGTGCCAGCATTTCCTCCACTAGTCGGCTGGGGCAGTTCTTC.

The chain has TRBV7-3 and TRBJ2-7; TRBD2 aligns across 8 bases. CDR1 is SGHTA and CDR2 is FQGTGA in the germline V gene. The CDR3 covers 13 residues. With V trimmed by 4 bases and J by 5 bases, 4 bases remained unmatched. DNA of the CDR3: TGTGCCAGCAGCTCGGGACTAGTCCACGAGCAGTACTTC. Its translation: CASSSGLVHEQYF.

This clonotype came up a few times. The chain carries TRBV29-1 and TRBJ2-5, with TRBD1 identical over 8 bases. The junction had 1 base not matched to a gene; V was cut back by 2 bases and J by 2 bases. Germline V CDR1 and CDR2: SQVTM, ANQGSEA. The CDR3 sequence is 13 residues long. The CDR3 DNA reads as TGCAGCGTTGAACAGGGGGCACAAGAGACCCAGTACTTC. It codes for CSVEQGAQETQYF.

This clonotype has just a few counts. V and J are TRBV4-1 and TRBJ2-1; D remains ambiguous. V was shortened by 4 bases and J by 8 bases, with 12 bases between the two germline ends. CDR1 is MGHRA, CDR2 YSYEKL, per germline. CDR3 length equals 13 residues. Here the CDR3 DNA reads TGCGCCAGCAGCCCGAGGTCAGGTTATGAGCAGTTCTTC. It specifies CASSPRSGYEQFF.